This T cell receptor (beta chain) emerged from a study of T cell repertoires in cytomegalovirus infection. Study background: Through public TCR beta signatures, both CMV infection and matching HLA type were indicated.

TCRdb independently ran MiXCR on the reads; one entry per CDR3 protein. This sample has around 550,000 distinct CDR3 sequences, with around 27% found just once. There are a few counts of this clonotype. The sequence was obtained from a human donor in good health (CMV status not recorded). Some clones in this sample may be carry-over from other donors' samples. The sample was PBMCs.

CDR3 coding DNA: TGTGCCACCAGCAGAGATGCCGGGGGAGGATCAACAGATACGCAGTATTTT. Translation gives CATSRDAGGGSTDTQYF. This chain joins TRBV15 and TRBJ2-3; a weak D match, TRBD2 (6 bases). The germline V gene encodes CDR1 LNHNV and CDR2 YYDKDF (reference sequence). CDR3 size: 17 residues. Deletions cut 0 bases from V and 3 bases from J, with 16 bases between.